The 19 T cell receptor beta chains below all came from one sample that was sequenced in a study of CD8 T cells in Susac syndrome. Random hexamers primed reverse transcription of about 0.45 to 1 ug RNA. Each CDR3 protein is one row after TCRdb ran MiXCR on the immunoSEQ multiplex PCR reads. Altogether about 100,000 distinct CDR3 sequences are present, 95% being singletons, with the ten largest covering 0.25% to 0.35%. The sample comprised CD8+ T cells from PBMCs. These receptors were taken from a human donor with Susac syndrome.

The J gene is TRBJ1-3, the V gene TRBV4-1; tentative D call: TRBD1 (5 bases). The CDR3 loop spans 16 amino acids. Germline-derived CDR1 and CDR2 are MGHRA and YSYEKL. V was trimmed by 2 bases and J by 1 base, leaving 12 bases between them. CDR3 sequence reads: CASSQPGTGSGNTIYF. For the CDR3, the DNA is TGCGCCAGCAGCCAACCCGGGACGGGGTCTGGAAACACCATATATTTT.

The V and J genes are TRBV7-9 and TRBJ1-1, with D possibly matching TRBD1 (5 bases). Germline CDR1 reads SEHNR; CDR2 reads FQNEAQ (reference sequence). The CDR3 is 13 amino acids. Trimming stripped 4 bases from V and 1 base from J, with 7 bases between. Here the CDR3 DNA reads TGTGCCAGCAGCTCACAGGAGAACACTGAAGCTTTCTTT. It codes for CASSSQENTEAFF.

This chain connects TRBV28 to TRBJ2-7, with TRBD2 matching over 9 bases. Germline V gene data show CDR1 as MDHEN and CDR2 as SYDVKM. The CDR3 extends over 12 amino acids. V was pared by 5 bases and J by 5 bases, with 1 base of the junction left unmatched. The CDR3 nucleotides are TGTGCCAGCAGTAGCGGGAGGAACGAGCAGTACTTC. Its translation is CASSSGRNEQYF. Using reference TRBV28 and TRBJ2-7 for the parts outside the CDR3, the full variable domain is DVKVTQSSRYLVKRTGEKVFLECVQDMDHENMFWYRQDPGLGLRLIYFSYDVKMKEKGDIPEGYSVSREKKERFSLILESASTNQTSMYLCASSSGRNEQYFGPGTRLTVT.

The chain has TRBV28 and TRBJ2-4; D not certain. The CDR3 covers 11 residues. V lost 11 bases and J lost 6, with 11 bases in between. Germline lookup yields CDR1 MDHEN and CDR2 SYDVKM. The CDR3 DNA reads TGTGCCGCCCTCGGAAGAAACATTCAGTACTTC. Protein sequence: CAALGRNIQYF.

CDR3 amino acids: CASSGTHEQYF. CDR3 in DNA: TGCGCCAGCAGCGGAACCCACGAGCAGTACTTC. The J gene is TRBJ2-7, the V gene TRBV5-1; no clear D. The V and J ends lost 4 bases and 5 bases respectively, with 7 bases between them. Germline V gene lookup returns CDR1 SGHRS and CDR2 YFSETQ. The CDR3 covers 11 residues.

V usage is TRBV11-2 and J usage is TRBJ1-2; the match to TRBD1 covers 7 bases. After removal of 0 bases from V and 3 bases from J, the junction contained 7 bases not matched to a gene. The CDR3 extends over 16 amino acids. CDR1 SGHAT and CDR2 FQNNGV come from the germline V gene. CDR3 sequence: CASSLDPRDSDYGYTF. The DNA of the CDR3 is TGTGCCAGCAGCTTAGACCCCCGGGACAGCGACTATGGCTACACCTTC.

J is TRBJ1-2 and V is TRBV20-1; 12 bases are a match to TRBD1. The CDR3 sequence is 14 residues long. J was trimmed by 8 bases and V by 5 bases; bases with no gene match: 9. The germline gives CDR1 DFQATT, CDR2 SNEGSKA (reference sequence). The CDR3 bases are TGCAGTGCTGCCCCTCCGGGACAGGGGGCGGGCTACACCTTC. This translates into CSAAPPGQGAGYTF.

The V and J genes are TRBV2 and TRBJ2-5; no firm D call. Between the trimmed V and J ends, which lost 3 bases and 5 bases, there was a span of 4 bases. Per the germline V gene, CDR1 is SNHLY and CDR2 is FYNNEI. CDR3 length equals 11 residues. The CDR3 nucleotides are TGTGCCAGCAGTGATTTTGAGACCCAGTACTTC. Protein product: CASSDFETQYF.

The V and J genes are TRBV5-4 and TRBJ2-1; D is possibly TRBD1 or TRBD2 (6 bases each). The germline V and J ends were trimmed by 0 bases and 0 bases, with 16 bases remaining between them. Per the germline V gene, CDR1 is SGHNT and CDR2 is YYREEE (reference sequence). CDR3 length: 18 amino acids. For the CDR3, the DNA is TGTGCCAGCAGCTTGGTTTCTATCAAGGGGGGCTCCTACAATGAGCAGTTCTTC. It specifies CASSLVSIKGGSYNEQFF. The full variable domain, with the rest looked up from reference TRBV5-4 and TRBJ2-1, is ETGVTQSPTHLIKTRGQQVTLRCSSQSGHNTVSWYQQALGQGPQFIFQYYREEENGRGNFPPRFSGLQFPNYSSELNVNALELDDSALYLCASSLVSIKGGSYNEQFFGPGTRLTVL.

CDR3 sequence (DNA): TGTGCTAGTGGGGGACCGCAGGGGGCGCACTATGGCTACACCTTC. This sequence encodes CASGGPQGAHYGYTF. The chain couples TRBV12-5 to TRBJ1-2; 8 bases match TRBD1. V shed 6 bases and J 3 bases; nucleotides not matched to a gene: 9. CDR3 length: 15 residues. Per the germline V gene, CDR1 is LGHNT and CDR2 is FRNRAP.

In its sample, this clonotype was seen once. The chain recombines TRBV29-1 with TRBJ2-3; TRBD2 agrees at 12 bases. Germline trimming cut 7 bases from V and 5 bases from J; bases unmatched to any gene: 7. This CDR3 has 14 amino acids. CDR1 is SQVTM, CDR2 ANQGSEA, per germline. The CDR3 DNA sequence: TGCAGCGCCGGGACTAGCGGGCTGATAGATACGCAGTATTTT. It specifies CSAGTSGLIDTQYF.

The V call is TRBV20-1, the J call TRBJ1-2, with D tentatively TRBD1 (5 bases). Germline values: CDR1 DFQATT, CDR2 SNEGSKA (reference sequence). The CDR3 covers 14 residues. V was pared by 3 bases and J by 3 bases, with 14 bases between. CDR3 DNA sequence: TGCAGTGCTAGGCGAGCCGGGACGGACTATGGCTACACCTTC. Translating gives CSARRAGTDYGYTF.

This chain's CDR3 is CASSLDPGEQYF. The DNA for the CDR3 is TGTGCCAGCAGCTTAGACCCGGGGGAGCAGTACTTC. The chain couples TRBV11-2 to TRBJ2-7, with D perhaps matching TRBD2 (5 bases). Trimming took off 0 bases at V and 7 bases at J, with 7 bases between the two ends. This CDR3 is 12 amino acids long. The germline V gene encodes CDR1 SGHAT and CDR2 FQNNGV.

The chain recombines TRBV3-1 with TRBJ2-2; D is unclear. The CDR3 runs 11 residues. Germline CDR1 LGHDT, CDR2 YNNKEL (reference sequence). V lost 1 base, J lost 7 bases, and 1 base lay in between. The CDR3 sequence is CASSQVGELFF. For the CDR3, the DNA is TGTGCCAGCAGCCAAGTCGGGGAGCTGTTTTTT. Full variable domain (missing parts from reference TRBV3-1 and TRBJ2-2): DTAVSQTPKYLVTQMGNDKSIKCEQNLGHDTMYWYKQDSKKFLKIMFSYNNKELIINETVPNRFSPKSPDKAHLNLHINSLELGDSAVYFCASSQVGELFFGEGSRLTVL.

This chain uses TRBV4-1 with TRBJ2-1, with a weak D call TRBD2 (6 bases). The CDR3 totals 14 residues. Deletions cut 2 bases from V and 8 bases from J, with 13 bases between. Germline loops: CDR1 MGHRA, CDR2 YSYEKL. The CDR3 nucleotides read TGCGCCAGCAGCCAATTGTGGGGGGTAGATGAGCAGTTCTTC. Translated, it gives CASSQLWGVDEQFF.

The J gene is TRBJ1-6, the V gene TRBV5-1; D remains unclear. Looked up from germline, CDR1 is SGHRS and CDR2 is YFSETQ. V shed 0 bases and J shed 5 bases, with 9 bases lying between them. The CDR3 is made up of 15 amino acids. The CDR3 is CASSLESGDNSPLHF. Here the CDR3 DNA reads TGCGCCAGCAGCTTGGAGTCGGGAGATAATTCACCCCTCCACTTT. Full variable domain (missing parts from reference TRBV5-1 and TRBJ1-6): KAGVTQTPRYLIKTRGQQVTLSCSPISGHRSVSWYQQTPGQGLQFLFEYFSETQRNKGNFPGRFSGRQFSNSRSEMNVSTLELGDSALYLCASSLESGDNSPLHFGNGTRLTVT.

The chain links TRBV24-1 to TRBJ2-5, with D possibly matching TRBD2 (5 bases). V shed 7 bases and J shed 5 bases, with 7 bases lying between them. Germline loops: CDR1 KGHDR, CDR2 SFDVKD. The CDR3 has 11 residues. Here the CDR3 reads CATSRGETQYF. Here the CDR3 DNA reads TGTGCCACCAGCCGCGGGGAGACCCAGTACTTC.

This clonotype occurred a few times. This chain joins TRBV10-3 and TRBJ2-3; D call uncertain. The germline V gene has CDR1 ENHRY and CDR2 SYGVKD. This CDR3 is 14 amino acids long. Trimming cost V 0 bases and J 2 bases, with 6 bases left between them. CDR3 amino acids: CAISESTLTDTQYF. The CDR3 region has the DNA TGTGCCATCAGTGAGTCGACTCTCACAGATACGCAGTATTTT.

The rearrangement joins TRBV6-5 to TRBJ1-6; D is ambiguous. Germline lookup yields CDR1 MNHEY and CDR2 SVGAGI. V lost 4 bases and J lost 6, with 22 bases in between. This CDR3 region has 18 residues. DNA for the CDR3: TGTGCCAGCAGTTCCAAGCCCCCGAAGACACCGGGTAATTCACCCCTCCACTTT. This gives the protein CASSSKPPKTPGNSPLHF.